Below, one T cell receptor beta chain is given with its context. This specimen belongs to a study of blood T cell repertoires in COVID-19. At the level of the study: The United States, Italy and Spain provided the acute and convalescent COVID-19 samples. Nucleic acid was either cDNA or gDNA, and it came from T cells, B-cell-depleted T cells, or PBMCs.

From germline, CDR1 is LGHNA and CDR2 YNFKEQ. The length of the CDR3 is 16 residues. V was pared by 0 bases and J by 1 base, with 10 bases between. Source study methods: It was from reference gene primer amplification that nucleated cell counts were estimated. Profiled with immunoSEQ multiplex PCR; TCRdb holds only in-frame clones, not every one. V and J calls and clone size are those listed in that table; D and trimming were worked out from the DNA. Here the sample spans 110,000 or so clones, roughly 89% being singletons. The source is a human donor with acute or convalescent COVID-19. The donor label of this sample is uncertain. The V and J genes are TRBV4-2 and TRBJ1-3, with D tentatively TRBD1 (5 bases). The sample comprised peripheral blood. The CDR3 DNA is TGTGCCAGCAGCCAAGATCCCGGGGGTTCTGGAAACACCATATATTTT. Its translation: CASSQDPGGSGNTIYF.